Ten or more counts support the clone carrying this TCR beta chain. This entry comes from a study of T cell repertoires in cytomegalovirus infection. Trimming took 4 bases from V and 0 from J, leaving 9 bases between them. CDR3 length: 14 residues. In germline, CDR1 is SGHTA, CDR2 FQGNSA. From the reads, TCRdb called clonotypes with MiXCR, one entry per CDR3 protein. The sample holds 300,000 or so distinct CDR3 sequences, 9.6% seen once. Sample: PBMCs. This TCR was recovered from a human donor in good health (CMV status not recorded). Some clones in this sample may be carry-over from other donors' samples. The chain couples TRBV7-2 to TRBJ1-1; unclear D gene. CDR3 sequence: CASSSGRLNTEAFF. For the CDR3, the DNA is TGTGCCAGCAGCTCCGGACGGCTGAACACTGAAGCTTTCTTT.